Here is one TCR beta chain with its context. Its antigen remains unidentified. No base qualities exist here, and no much larger clone lies one base off it. TCRB CDR3 regions were amplified from roughly 1.8 ug genomic DNA, or all available DNA if less, using the immunoSEQ assay. The multiplex PCR employed 60 forward primers targeting TCR V beta segments and 13 reverse primers targeting J beta segments. To estimate reads per starting template, synthetic control templates were spiked into each sample at limiting dilution. The Illumina HiSeq System generated 87 bp sequencing reads. As for how the authors treated the data: PCR and sequencing errors were removed by merging closely related sequences with a nearest neighbor algorithm. TCR overlap was measured as the percentage of unique tumor TCR beta sequences that were also present in the peripheral blood of the same patient. This is the immuneACCESS table as TCRdb keeps it, with only in-frame sequences that have V and J called. A part of the clones is gone; compared with another copy, unresolved V genes explain less than half, and the rest is unexplained. The DNA gave D and trimming, while V, J and clone size come from that table. Here the sample has 50,000 to 60,000 clones; roughly 80% occur a single time. The ten largest clones capture 15% to 18% of the sample.

This sample is part of a study of glioma-infiltrating T cells after dendritic cell vaccination (dated by TCRdb to 2015 to 2016). Study-wide context: The cohort comprised around 15 glioblastoma patients from Phase I and II dendritic cell vaccination trials, 9 newly diagnosed and 6 with recurrent disease. Three intradermal dendritic cell vaccine injections were administered to patients at biweekly intervals in the arm below the axilla. Autologous tumor lysate-pulsed dendritic cell vaccination was administered to the patients between the early 2000s and the early 2010s. To make the vaccine, monocyte-derived dendritic cells were cultured for under eight days with IL-4 and GM-CSF and then pulsed overnight with autologous tumor lysate. In glioblastoma patients vaccinated with dendritic cells, deep sequencing of TCR beta CDR3 regions served to measure tumor-infiltrating lymphocyte content and to compare repertoires between tumor and blood. Survival after dendritic cell vaccination was correlated with TCR sequencing metrics, including TIL content and tumor-blood repertoire overlap.

The V end gives up 2 bases and the J end 6 bases, leaving 5 bases in the junction not matched to a gene. Counted from cysteine to phenylalanine, this CDR3 has 14 amino acids. Just CDR3 DNA is preserved here, 42 bases in frame from base 1. The germline V gene (reference sequence) provides CDR1 PRHDT and CDR2 FYEKMQ. According to the study, the label for this sample's time point signals: after dendritic cell vaccination, including at tumor progression/relapse. To be selected, patients needed enough residual fresh-frozen tumor tissue and more than two years of available survival data. Molecular status otherwise varied across the glioblastoma patients, but none of them carried an isocitrate dehydrogenase mutation. PBMC were collected before vaccination, two weeks after the third vaccination, and at tumor progression when it occurred. The Qiagen DNeasy Blood extraction Kit was used for extraction of genomic DNA.

Study-level results and caveats: The cohort was small and heterogeneous, and full blood and tumor sets were available for few patients, with initial-recurrent tumor pairs available for even fewer patients. The three-group TCR overlap response model was characterized as speculative, and prospective validation of the model was stated to be required. After dendritic cell vaccination, a higher estimated pretreatment TIL content predicted longer time to progression and overall survival. No direct relationship between TCR clonality and survival was found, suggesting a diverse polyclonal response may matter.

The sequence is built from TRBV13 and TRBJ2-7; TRBD1 agrees with 9 junctional bases. The source was blood, collected after dendritic cell vaccination. This receptor was obtained from a human donor with glioblastoma. At the DNA level, the sequence is TGTGCCAGCAGCTTACAGCGGACAGGGGCCGAGCAGTACTTC. It encodes CASSLQRTGAEQYF.